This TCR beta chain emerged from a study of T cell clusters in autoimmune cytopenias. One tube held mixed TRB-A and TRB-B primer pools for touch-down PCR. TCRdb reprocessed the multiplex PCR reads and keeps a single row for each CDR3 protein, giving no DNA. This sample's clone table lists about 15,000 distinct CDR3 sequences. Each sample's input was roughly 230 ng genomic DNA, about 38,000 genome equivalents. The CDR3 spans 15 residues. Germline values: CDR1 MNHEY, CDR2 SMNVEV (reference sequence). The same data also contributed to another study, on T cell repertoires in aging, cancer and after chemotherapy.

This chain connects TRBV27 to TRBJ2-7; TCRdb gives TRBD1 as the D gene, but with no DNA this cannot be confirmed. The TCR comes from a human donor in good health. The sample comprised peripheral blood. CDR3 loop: CASSSRQGSLYEQYF.